Presented here are 23 T cell receptor beta chains from one specimen sequenced in a study of vaccination effects on CD4 cells after COVID-19. These receptors are not linked to any known antigen. Data came from immunoSEQ multiplex PCR; TCRdb stores just in-frame clones and leaves some out. This sample carries some 65,000 clones, about 72% of them seen once, and the ten largest clones take approximately 2.8%. Sequencing was preceded by expansion of antigen-specific CD4+ T cells with viral peptide pools in the ViraFEST assay. The authors isolated CD4+ T cells after less than eleven days of culture. Among the vaccine recipients, none had a prior SARS-CoV-2 infection, and nucleocapsid antibodies were negative. Specimen: CD4+ T cells from PBMCs cultured with HCoV-NL63 spike peptides, collected before COVID-19 vaccination. These TCRs come from a human donor who received a COVID-19 vaccine.

The V call is TRBV6-5, the J call TRBJ2-7, with 11 bases that match TRBD2. The trim removed 6 bases at V and 2 bases at J, leaving 6 bases unmatched. The length of the CDR3 is 15 residues. Per germline, CDR1 MNHEY and CDR2 SVGAGI. In nucleotides, the CDR3 is TGTGCCAGCAGAAAACTAGCGGGGGTAGCCTACGAGCAGTACGTC. It encodes CASRKLAGVAYEQYV.

This rearrangement joins TRBV19 to TRBJ1-2, with 8 bases fitting TRBD1. There are 13 residues in the CDR3. The junction had 8 bases not matched to a gene; V was cut back by 6 bases and J by 8 bases. Germline V gene lookup returns CDR1 LNHDA and CDR2 SQIVND (reference sequence). The CDR3 DNA sequence: TGTGCCAGTAGGGACAGGGTATTACGAGGCTACACCTTC. Protein: CASRDRVLRGYTF.

This chain uses TRBV15 with TRBJ1-2; possible D gene TRBD1, 5 bases. The CDR3 spans 17 residues. Trimming removed 3 bases at V and 11 bases at J, with 28 bases between. Germline CDR1 LNHNV, CDR2 YYDKDF (reference sequence). The CDR3: CATSRGEMRTGAVRYTF. CDR3 nucleotide sequence: TGTGCCACCAGCAGGGGGGAGATGAGAACGGGTGCAGTTAGGTACACCTTC.

The V call is TRBV6-2 or TRBV6-3, the J call TRBJ1-1; tentatively, D is TRBD1 (5 bases). V dropped 3 bases and J dropped 3 bases, with 11 bases sitting between them. This CDR3 contains 14 residues. Per germline, CDR1 MNHEY and CDR2 SVGEGT. DNA of the CDR3: TGTGCCAGCAGTTATTGGGGGGGTCACACTGAAGCTTTCTTT. Protein sequence: CASSYWGGHTEAFF.

V is TRBV28 and J is TRBJ1-1; D unclear. The CDR3 contains 16 residues. The germline V gene encodes CDR1 MDHEN and CDR2 SYDVKM. V lost 10 bases and J lost 3, with 24 bases in between. CDR3 DNA: TGTGCCATCATTTCCTCGATCCCAGGAATGGACACTGAAGCTTTCTTT. Translating it yields CAIISSIPGMDTEAFF.

J is TRBJ2-7 and V is TRBV12-3 or TRBV12-4; D may be TRBD2 (5 bases). This CDR3 contains 12 residues. The V end lost 7 bases, the J end lost 6 bases, and 13 bases lay between the germline ends. The CDR3 here is CASMVQRTEQYV. CDR3 DNA: TGTGCCAGCATGGTCCAGCGGACCGAGCAGTACGTC.

This clone was counted only a few times. The chain employs TRBV19 and TRBJ2-1; possible D gene TRBD2, 6 bases. CDR3 length: 14 residues. CDR1 and CDR2 from the germline V gene are LNHDA and SQIVND (reference sequence). Deletions cut 7 bases from V and 5 bases from J, with 15 bases between. For the CDR3, the DNA is TGTGCCAGTATCCGTAGCGGTCTGAACAATGAGCAGTTCTTC. Its translation: CASIRSGLNNEQFF.

This sequence joins TRBV6-4 and TRBJ1-3, with 11 nucleotides matching TRBD1. Unmatched junction bases numbered 13, after V lost 0 bases and J lost 6 bases. The CDR3 is made up of 19 amino acids. Germline CDR1 and CDR2: MRHNA and SNTAGT. Here the CDR3 reads CASSDSFRGWGQGENTIYF. DNA of the CDR3: TGTGCCAGCAGTGACTCGTTTAGGGGCTGGGGACAGGGGGAAAACACCATATATTTT.

This clone was counted a few times. The chain combines TRBV7-2 with TRBJ2-3; D not resolved. CDR3 length: 15 amino acids. The V and J ends lost 8 bases and 6 bases respectively, with 21 bases between them. Germline V CDR1 and CDR2: SGHTA, FQGNSA. Here the CDR3 DNA reads TGTGCCAGCGCCGGGTGGATTCCCAACTCGGATACGCAGTATTTT. Translating it yields CASAGWIPNSDTQYF.

The V gene is TRBV7-2, the J gene TRBJ2-2; D not certain. This CDR3 contains 14 residues. From germline, CDR1 is SGHTA and CDR2 FQGNSA. V was cut by 6 bases and J by 8 bases, with 16 bases left in between. The CDR3 coding sequence is TGTGCCAGCAGGCCCGGGCCCTCCCAGGGGGAGCTGTTTTTT. It is translated as CASRPGPSQGELFF.

The CDR3 region is CASSRRSGTGPSEGYTF. The DNA for the CDR3 is TGTGCCAGCAGCCGTCGATCCGGGACAGGGCCCTCGGAGGGCTACACCTTC. J is TRBJ1-2 and V is TRBV9, with 9 bases aligning to TRBD1. The CDR3 spans 17 residues. V gave up 4 bases and J gave up 8 bases; unmatched junction bases: 18. Germline CDR1 and CDR2: SGDLS and YYNGEE.

The chain uses TRBV18 and TRBJ2-3; 7 nucleotides line up with TRBD1. Germline V gives CDR1 KGHSH, CDR2 LQKENI. The J segment lost 1 base and the V segment lost 6 bases, leaving 7 bases of the junction unmatched. This CDR3 has 15 residues. CDR3 nucleotides: TGTGCCAGCTCGGCTCAGCAGGGGGGCACAGATACGCAGTATTTT. Translating gives CASSAQQGGTDTQYF.

The J gene is TRBJ2-5, the V gene TRBV5-1; tentatively, D is TRBD2 (5 bases). Trimming cost V 2 bases and J 5 bases, with 10 bases left between them. Germline loops: CDR1 SGHRS, CDR2 YFSETQ. The CDR3 has 13 residues. Here the CDR3 DNA reads TGCGCCAGCAGCTTAATGTCGGGGGAGACCCAGTACTTC. This translates into CASSLMSGETQYF.

The J gene is TRBJ2-3, the V gene TRBV7-2; 14 nucleotides match TRBD2. Germline CDR1 reads SGHTA; CDR2 reads FQGNSA. V was pared by 2 bases and J by 6 bases, with 10 bases of the junction left unmatched. The CDR3 sequence is 18 residues long. The CDR3 region has the DNA TGTGCCAGCAGCTTAACAGGACTAGCGGGGGGTTTGCAGGATACGCAGTATTTT. Protein product: CASSLTGLAGGLQDTQYF.

V and J are TRBV6-2 or TRBV6-3 and TRBJ2-7, with D possibly TRBD1 on 6 matching bases. The CDR3 runs 11 residues. Germline loops: CDR1 MNHEY, CDR2 SVGEGT. Trimming took off 5 bases at V and 4 bases at J, with 6 bases between the two ends. The CDR3 reads CASSTGYEQYV. The CDR3, as DNA: TGTGCCAGCAGTACAGGGTACGAGCAGTACGTC.

This sequence joins TRBV9 and TRBJ1-6; D is possibly TRBD1 (5 bases). The CDR3 sequence is 16 residues long. Trimming took 3 bases from V and 5 from J, leaving 15 bases between them. CDR1 SGDLS and CDR2 YYNGEE come from the germline V gene. The CDR3 region has the DNA TGTGCCAGCAGCGCGCGATCCAGGGTAGATAATTCACCCCTCCACTTT. Its translation is CASSARSRVDNSPLHF. Together with reference TRBV9 and TRBJ1-6, the CDR3 gives the full variable domain: DSGVTQTPKHLITATGQRVTLRCSPRSGDLSVYWYQQSLDQGLQFLIQYYNGEERAKGNILERFSAQQFPDLHSELNLSSLELGDSALYFCASSARSRVDNSPLHFGNGTRLTVT.

V usage is TRBV4-1 and J usage is TRBJ1-2; D ambiguous. Trimming removed 0 bases from V and 3 bases from J, with 11 bases in between. The germline V gene has CDR1 MGHRA and CDR2 YSYEKL. The CDR3 contains 15 residues. Written as DNA, the CDR3 is TGCGCCAGCAGCCAAGAAGGGCAGCCCGACTATGGCTACACCTTC. Translated: CASSQEGQPDYGYTF.

The CDR3 spells CASSPLALRSYTF. The CDR3, as DNA: TGTGCCAGCAGTCCCCTGGCACTGCGGAGCTACACCTTC. The chain employs TRBV6-5 and TRBJ1-2; D remains unclear. Looked up from germline, CDR1 is MNHEY and CDR2 is SVGAGI. V shed 5 bases and J shed 9 bases, with 16 bases lying between them. This CDR3 spans 13 amino acids.

The rearrangement links TRBV5-1 to TRBJ2-2, with D possibly TRBD1 on 5 matching bases. The length of the CDR3 is 15 residues. Trimming shortened V by 0 bases and J by 1 base, and 7 bases separated the two germline ends. Germline CDR1 SGHRS, CDR2 YFSETQ. The DNA of the CDR3 is TGCGCCAGCAGCTTGGGACAGCTGAACACCGGGGAGCTGTTTTTT. As protein: CASSLGQLNTGELFF.

The rearrangement uses TRBV7-2 and TRBJ2-7, with 8 bases fitting TRBD1. The trim removed 1 base at V and 2 bases at J, leaving 4 bases unmatched. The V gene's germline CDR1 is SGHTA and CDR2 FQGNSA. CDR3 size: 15 residues. The CDR3 DNA reads TGTGCCAGCAGCTTAGTAACAGGGGGGACCTACGAGCAGTACGTC. Its translation: CASSLVTGGTYEQYV.

The rearrangement links TRBV19 to TRBJ2-6, with D perhaps TRBD1 or TRBD2 (5 bases each). The CDR3 extends over 16 amino acids. V was clipped by 3 bases and J by 4 bases, with 13 bases between them. The germline gives CDR1 LNHDA, CDR2 SQIVND (reference sequence). Here the CDR3 reads CASSIPGASGANVLTF. The DNA of the CDR3 is TGTGCCAGTAGTATTCCCGGGGCTTCGGGGGCCAACGTCCTGACTTTC.

The rearrangement joins TRBV7-9 to TRBJ2-6, with 9 nucleotides matching TRBD1. CDR1 is SEHNR, CDR2 FQNEAQ, per germline (reference sequence). The CDR3 runs 15 residues. V was pared by 8 bases and J by 0 bases, with 2 bases of the junction left unmatched. CDR3 DNA: TGTGCCAGCGGACAGGGGCACTCTGGGGCCAACGTCCTGACTTTC. It yields the protein CASGQGHSGANVLTF.

The V and J genes are TRBV6-2 or TRBV6-3 and TRBJ1-4; D is uncertain. Germline values: CDR1 MNHEY, CDR2 SVGEGT. This CDR3 region has 14 residues. The ends were cut back, 6 bases at V and 5 bases at J, with 13 bases in the middle. The CDR3 loop is CASSKGGLNEKLFF. The CDR3 nucleotides are TGTGCCAGCAGCAAAGGAGGACTCAATGAAAAACTGTTTTTT.